These T cell receptor beta chains were read from a single sample in a study of T cells in Graves' hyperthyroidism and ophthalmopathy. MiXCR, run by TCRdb on the multiplex PCR reads, gives a single entry per CDR3 protein. This table has 340,000 or so distinct CDR3 sequences, 16% appearing once. The source material was blood. Receptors were obtained from a man aged 30 to 39 with Graves' hyperthyroidism. The CDR3 runs from the conserved cysteine through the conserved F or W. The D gene is left open where the match is weak. For some rows the clone size is stated as once, few or many, or as a class when expanded; others skip it.

CDR3aa: CASSLERGNVFLGEKLFF
abundance: few
v_gene: TRBV11-2
j_gene: TRBJ1-4
d_gene: -

CDR3aa: CASSSPPSGTSEQFF
abundance: few
v_gene: TRBV12-3/TRBV12-4
j_gene: TRBJ2-1
d_gene: TRBD2

CDR3aa: CASSGELVAGYTDTQYF
abundance: -
v_gene: TRBV2
j_gene: TRBJ2-3
d_gene: TRBD2

CDR3aa: CASTETARDGDTQYF
abundance: many
v_gene: TRBV2
j_gene: TRBJ2-3
d_gene: -

CDR3aa: CASSFAGRMYNEQFF
abundance: -
v_gene: TRBV28
j_gene: TRBJ2-1
d_gene: -

CDR3aa: CASSSTGDSPYEQYF
abundance: many
v_gene: TRBV28
j_gene: TRBJ2-7
d_gene: TRBD1

CDR3aa: CASSLDGGHYNQPQHF
abundance: few
v_gene: TRBV7-8
j_gene: TRBJ1-5
d_gene: -

CDR3aa: CASSLGKDRGSVYEQYF
abundance: many
v_gene: TRBV11-3
j_gene: TRBJ2-7
d_gene: TRBD1

CDR3aa: CSASQREYNEQFF
abundance: -
v_gene: TRBV20-1
j_gene: TRBJ2-1
d_gene: TRBD2

CDR3aa: CASSEAQDRVEGYTF
abundance: many
v_gene: TRBV6-4
j_gene: TRBJ1-2
d_gene: TRBD1

CDR3aa: CASRLAGDGGRAGELFF
abundance: -
v_gene: TRBV4-1
j_gene: TRBJ2-2
d_gene: TRBD2